The T cell receptor (beta chain) under discussion was sequenced for a study of T cells in Graves' hyperthyroidism and ophthalmopathy. Per germline, CDR1 SEHNR and CDR2 FQNEAQ (reference sequence). CDR3 length: 14 amino acids. The V segment lost 5 bases and the J segment 5 bases; nucleotides outside the gene matches: 5. Researchers took RNA transcripts and amplified the TCR beta CDR3 regions from them. With the HTBI primer set, the TCR CDR3 went through a first round of RT-PCR. TCRdb reprocessed the multiplex PCR reads with MiXCR, giving one entry per CDR3 protein. Of 600,000 to 800,000 distinct CDR3 sequences listed, 30% to 40% are singletons. This clonotype came up many times.

The chain carries TRBV7-9 and TRBJ1-1, with 10 bases that match TRBD1. The source is a woman between 35 and 50 years old with Graves' hyperthyroidism. Sequencing was performed on blood. The CDR3 DNA reads TGTGCCAGCAGCACGACAGGGGGCGCGACTGAAGCTTTCTTT. Encoded protein: CASSTTGGATEAFF.